This T cell receptor (beta chain) came from a study of blood T cell repertoires in COVID-19. Study overall: T cells, B-cell-depleted T cells, or PBMCs supplied cDNA or gDNA.

Those enrolled in Seattle joined during active infection and were followed longitudinally afterward. TCRdb's table, derived via immunoSEQ multiplex PCR, lists solely in-frame clones and lacks some. The sample includes fewer than 150,000 clones, 90% of them seen just once. V dropped 5 bases and J dropped 3 bases, with 13 bases sitting between them. CDR3 length: 14 amino acids. The germline V gene has CDR1 SGHTA and CDR2 FQGNSA. The sequenced material came from peripheral blood. The chain has TRBV7-2 and TRBJ2-5; D is possibly TRBD1 (5 bases). The clonotype comes from a woman aged 60-75 years with COVID-19, enrolled during active disease. The CDR3 DNA is TGTGCCAGCAGCCCCCAGGTAGGGGAAGAGACCCAGTACTTC. It codes for CASSPQVGEETQYF.